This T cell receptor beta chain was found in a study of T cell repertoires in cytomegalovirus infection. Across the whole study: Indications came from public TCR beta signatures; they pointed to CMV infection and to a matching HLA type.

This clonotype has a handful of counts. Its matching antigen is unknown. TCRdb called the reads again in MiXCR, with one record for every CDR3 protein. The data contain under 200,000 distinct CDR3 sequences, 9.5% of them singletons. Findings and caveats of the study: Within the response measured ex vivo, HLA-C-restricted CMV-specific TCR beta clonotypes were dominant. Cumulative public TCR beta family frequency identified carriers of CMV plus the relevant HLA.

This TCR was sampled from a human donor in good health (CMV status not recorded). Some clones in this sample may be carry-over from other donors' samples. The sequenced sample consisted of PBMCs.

The CDR3 DNA sequence: TGTGCCAGCAGCCAAACTAGCGGGCAAGAGACCCAGTACTTC. Encoded protein: CASSQTSGQETQYF. The rearrangement uses TRBV9 and TRBJ2-5, with 9 positions matching TRBD2. Trimming at V came to 4 bases and at J to 2 bases, leaving 3 bases not matched to a gene. Germline CDR1 SGDLS, CDR2 YYNGEE. The CDR3 is made up of 14 amino acids. Full variable domain (remainder filled in from reference TRBV9 and TRBJ2-5): DSGVTQTPKHLITATGQRVTLRCSPRSGDLSVYWYQQSLDQGLQFLIQYYNGEERAKGNILERFSAQQFPDLHSELNLSSLELGDSALYFCASSQTSGQETQYFGPGTRLLVL.